The present TCR beta chain was sequenced within a study of T cells in Graves' hyperthyroidism and ophthalmopathy (dated by TCRdb to the late 2010s). In terms of the full investigation: Peripheral blood samples were taken at the time of initial diagnosis, prior to any treatment. The paper reports TCR Vbeta CDR3 sequencing of roughly 140 peripheral blood samples: over 40 ophthalmopathy, about 75 hyperthyroidism and around 17 progressor patients. The study also compared thyroid tissue and blood T-cell repertoires from several Graves' hyperthyroidism patients. An independent validation cohort of fewer than 20 hyperthyroidism patients and approximately 16 patients who later progressed to ophthalmopathy tested prospective prediction of ophthalmopathy. Following sampling, methimazole starting at 30 mg daily was given to hyperthyroidism patients, and high-dose intravenous methylprednisolone was given to ophthalmopathy patients. The roughly 100 discovery patients were randomly split 7:3 into training and test sets. TCR V-J signatures able to tell the groups apart were searched for in a discovery cohort of 90 to 100 patients, of whom around 42 had Graves' ophthalmopathy and roughly 57 had stable Graves' hyperthyroidism.

The paper as a whole reports these results and caveats: During validation, the model predicted progression to ophthalmopathy a median of approximately six months ahead of onset, with more than 60% sensitivity and 72% to 80% specificity. Blood samples also contained most of the expanded thyroid clonotypes (frequency above 0.001), which suggests that blood repertoires may reflect thyroid immune responses. A 13 V-J signature model separated ophthalmopathy from stable hyperthyroidism, with approximately 87% sensitivity and about 81% specificity in cross-validation and 80%/75% in testing. Sample size was not statistically predetermined, and blinding of investigators to group allocation was not performed.

The TCR beta CDR3 regions were amplified from RNA transcripts. A first-round RT-PCR of the TCR CDR3 used the HTBI primer set with the Qiagen OneStep RT-PCR kit. Libraries were constructed in a second round of multiplex PCR, after which size selection and purification were performed. Libraries were sequenced paired-end with 100 bp reads on an Illumina HiSeq2000. In the authors' own workflow: Raw data were processed with SOAPnuke, discarding reads with adapters, uncalled bases, mean Phred below 15, or no exact constant-primer or identifier match. High-quality paired reads were merged with COPE v1.2.5, and unique nucleotide sequences were defined as clonotypes. MiTCR v1.1 was used to align clonotypes to the IMGT TRBV, TRBD and TRBJ reference segments. Analysis was restricted to V-J combinations with a frequency above 0.0001, which covered 99.2% of repertoires. A TCS score was defined as the ratio of F50 (clonal expansion) to E x V (chaos), with BLOSUM62-based TCRdist applied between CDR3 peptides within each V-J. Welch's t-statistics and random forest reduced around 520 V-J features to 10 to 15, which were used in a naive Bayes classifier (R e1071). TCRdb trimmed the raw reads at Q25, called clones with MiXCR and kept productive beta chains. Every entry covers one CDR3 protein and lists the most common genes and DNA from its rows. TCRdb, not the original authors, processed these V and J calls. Within this sample are hundreds of thousands of distinct CDR3 sequences, with around 15% of them counted one time only. In total, the top ten clones hold approximately 15% of the sample.

V gives up 4 bases and J gives up 1 base, and the segment between their germline ends measures 10 bases. From the cysteine through the phenylalanine, the CDR3 covers 14 amino acids. The only DNA kept is the CDR3, 42 bases in frame from the first base. CDR1 and CDR2, per the germline V gene, are SNHLY and FYNNEI. A patient counted as having stable Graves' hyperthyroidism if no progression to ophthalmopathy occurred over 18 months of follow-up. Hyperthyroidism patients were aged 18 to 65 years and newly diagnosed, with disease duration of less than 2 months. Any patient with an uncontrolled infection, another autoimmune disease, pregnancy or lactation was excluded. Diagnoses were based on clinical symptoms, serum thyroxine and TRAb, thyroid ultrasound and orbital computed tomography. PBMCs were isolated from 7.5 to 10 ml of fresh peripheral blood by Ficoll-Paque density gradient centrifugation. Total RNA was extracted using Trizol reagent, and RNA quality was assessed on an Agilent 2100 Bioanalyzer.

The sample holds many counts of this clonotype. No antigen is known for it. Base qualities are not provided; no much larger clone lies one nucleotide away. The TCR originated in a woman aged 40 to 50 with Graves' hyperthyroidism. The specimen sequenced was blood. The chain employs TRBV2 and TRBJ2-5; the D region possibly corresponds to TRBD2 (6 bases align). The base sequence is TGTGCCAGCAGTGGCGGGAACTTCCAAGAGACCCAGTACTTC. Its translation is CASSGGNFQETQYF.